Reported below is one T cell receptor beta chain. The germline gives CDR1 SGDLS, CDR2 YYNGEE. Trimming removed 2 bases from V and 5 bases from J, with 13 bases in between. The CDR3 length is 14 residues. This table comes from immunoSEQ multiplex PCR, and its TCRdb copy is limited to in-frame clones, with some not included. The sample has about 32,000 clones, roughly 91% seen once. Cells defined as naive were viable CD3+CD4+ or CD3+CD8+ and CCR7+CD45RA+CD45RO-CD95-CD27+CD28+. The source of the sample is a study of T cells after posttransplantation cyclophosphamide. The TCR was taken from a man aged 25-45 years in good health and a related stem cell transplant donor. The chain employs TRBV9 and TRBJ2-5, with D perhaps matching TRBD2 (7 bases). The specimen was naive CD4+ T cells sorted from blood. The CDR3 DNA sequence: TGTGCCAGCAGCGTTGGAGGGGGGGCTGAGACCCAGTACTTC. Protein product: CASSVGGGAETQYF.